Each of the 17 T cell receptor beta chains below was sequenced from the same sample in a study of beta chain features in type 1 diabetes. Antigens for these TCRs are unknown. Study results and limitations: Moderately but significantly shorter TCRB CDR3s were found in Type 1 diabetes patients in all four CD4+ subsets.

The sequenced template was cDNA made from the entire isolated RNA. Assay: immunoSEQ multiplex PCR; the TCRdb copy retains only in-frame clones and omits some. The data hold around 360,000 clones, with roughly 12% observed a single time. Sequencing was done on a sample of naive CD4+ T cells from blood. All receptors derive from a woman aged 18 to 35 with type 1 diabetes.

This chain connects TRBV5-1 to TRBJ1-2; 11 bases fit TRBD1. The CDR3 length is 17 residues. V gave up 4 bases and J gave up 0 bases; unmatched junction bases: 8. CDR1 is SGHRS and CDR2 is YFSETQ in the germline V gene. DNA of the CDR3: TGCGCCAGCAGCCCAGGGGGGACAGGGGGGTCTAACTATGGCTACACCTTC. Protein product: CASSPGGTGGSNYGYTF.

This clone was seen only a few times. The J gene is TRBJ2-7, the V gene TRBV4-1; no clear D gene. The CDR3 is 14 residues long. Trimming took 4 bases from V and 3 from J, leaving 13 bases between them. Germline V gene data show CDR1 as MGHRA and CDR2 as YSYEKL. The CDR3 DNA sequence: TGCGCCAGCAGCCGCAACGCCCGGTTCTACGAGCAGTACTTC. This codes for CASSRNARFYEQYF.

The chain links TRBV9 to TRBJ1-2; TRBD1 might be the D (6 bases). The CDR3 consists of 13 residues. Trimming removed 4 bases at V and 7 bases at J, with 14 bases between. CDR1 is SGDLS and CDR2 is YYNGEE in the germline V gene. The CDR3 DNA sequence: TGTGCCAGCAGCACGACACCCAGGGGTGGCTACACCTTC. Protein sequence: CASSTTPRGGYTF. Using reference TRBV9 and TRBJ1-2 for the parts outside the CDR3, the full variable domain is DSGVTQTPKHLITATGQRVTLRCSPRSGDLSVYWYQQSLDQGLQFLIQYYNGEERAKGNILERFSAQQFPDLHSELNLSSLELGDSALYFCASSTTPRGGYTFGSGTRLTVV.

This chain joins TRBV7-2 and TRBJ2-3, with 13 bases matching TRBD2. The CDR3 covers 15 residues. With 4 bases clipped from V and 5 bases from J, the junction kept 3 bases outside the gene matches. CDR1 and CDR2 (germline): SGHTA, FQGNSA. The CDR3, as DNA: TGTGCCAGCAGCTCGGGACTAGCGGGACGAGATACGCAGTATTTT. This gives the protein CASSSGLAGRDTQYF.

The rearrangement uses TRBV28 and TRBJ2-7, with TRBD1 identical over 7 bases. Losses at the gene ends were 6 bases for V and 1 base for J; bases not matched to a gene: 6. CDR1 is MDHEN, CDR2 SYDVKM, per germline. The length of the CDR3 is 14 residues. In DNA form, the CDR3 reads TGTGCCAGCAGATGGACAGGCGGGTCCTACGAGCAGTACTTC. Its protein is CASRWTGGSYEQYF.

This clone was observed a few times. J is TRBJ2-1 and V is TRBV5-1, with D possibly TRBD2 on 5 matching bases. Trimming left V 1 base short and J 0 bases short, with 14 bases between. Germline V gene sequence: CDR1 SGHRS, CDR2 YFSETQ. The CDR3 contains 17 residues. CDR3 residues: CASSLSSVANSYNEQFF. The CDR3 nucleotides are TGCGCCAGCAGCTTGAGTTCTGTAGCGAACTCCTACAATGAGCAGTTCTTC.

This clone has just a few counts. The V call is TRBV4-1, the J call TRBJ1-1, with 7 positions matching TRBD1. The V and J ends lost 0 bases and 0 bases, in that order; junction bases with no gene match: 1. Germline assignment: CDR1 MGHRA and CDR2 YSYEKL. CDR3 length: 15 amino acids. The CDR3 bases are TGCGCCAGCAGCCAAGAGGACAGGATGAACACTGAAGCTTTCTTT. This translates into CASSQEDRMNTEAFF.

This clone was counted between two and nine times. J is TRBJ1-4 and V is TRBV29-1; 7 bases fit TRBD1. Germline V gene data show CDR1 as SQVTM and CDR2 as ANQGSEA. The length of the CDR3 is 13 residues. V lost 7 bases and J lost 6; bases outside the gene matches: 8. CDR3 residues: CSAKRGGDEKLFF. The CDR3 DNA sequence: TGCAGCGCTAAGAGAGGGGGCGATGAAAAACTGTTTTTT.

The sample holds a few counts of this clone. This chain uses TRBV4-2 with TRBJ1-6; D unclear. V shed 0 bases and J shed 4 bases, with 7 bases lying between them. Germline CDR1 and CDR2: LGHNA and YNFKEQ. The CDR3 extends over 15 amino acids. The CDR3 here is CASSQEWQYNSPLHF. The CDR3 nucleotides read TGTGCCAGCAGCCAAGAATGGCAGTATAATTCACCCCTCCACTTT.

The chain carries TRBV9 and TRBJ1-2, with a possible D match to TRBD1 (6 bases). The CDR3 contains 14 residues. V dropped 6 bases and J dropped 3 bases, with 15 bases sitting between them. CDR1 and CDR2 (germline): SGDLS, YYNGEE. CDR3 loop: CASTAGGHDYGYTF. The CDR3 bases are TGTGCCAGCACCGCGGGGGGGCACGACTATGGCTACACCTTC.

This chain links TRBV9 with TRBJ2-1, with a weak D call TRBD1 (5 bases). Trimming left V 0 bases short and J 5 bases short, with 12 bases between. The CDR3 spans 15 residues. CDR1 and CDR2 from the germline V gene are SGDLS and YYNGEE. In nucleotides, the CDR3 is TGTGCCAGCAGCGTAGGGCAGGGCCGGAACAATGAGCAGTTCTTC. It is translated as CASSVGQGRNNEQFF.

This chain links TRBV25-1 with TRBJ1-2; D unresolved. CDR1 is MGHDK and CDR2 is SYGVNS in the germline V gene. CDR3 size: 13 residues. The V end was cut by 2 bases, the J end by 3 bases, with 7 bases between. CDR3 nucleotides: TGTGCCAGCAGTGAAGACGGGGACTATGGCTACACCTTC. Translated: CASSEDGDYGYTF.

The chain links TRBV4-3 to TRBJ1-5, with a tentative D call TRBD1 (5 bases). The CDR3 sequence is 15 residues long. Trimming stripped 0 bases from V and 7 bases from J, with 13 bases between. Germline V gene data show CDR1 as LGHNA and CDR2 as YSLEER. The CDR3 loop reads CASSQDFQGSQPQHF. CDR3 DNA: TGCGCCAGCAGCCAAGATTTTCAGGGATCACAGCCCCAGCATTTT.

This clone has just a few counts. The gene calls are TRBV5-6 and TRBJ2-7; the D gene is possibly TRBD1 (6 bases). Germline CDR1 reads SGHDT; CDR2 reads YYEEEE. There are 15 residues in the CDR3. V was pared by 4 bases and J by 1 base, with 15 bases between. The CDR3 region has the DNA TGTGCCAGCAGCAGACTCGACAGGCAGTCCTACGAGCAGTACTTC. Amino acids: CASSRLDRQSYEQYF. Full variable domain (rest looked up from reference TRBV5-6 and TRBJ2-7): DAGVTQSPTHLIKTRGQQVTLRCSPKSGHDTVSWYQQALGQGPQFIFQYYEEEERQRGNFPDRFSGHQFPNYSSELNVNALLLGDSALYLCASSRLDRQSYEQYFGPGTRLTVT.

This clone was found a few times. The chain links TRBV5-6 to TRBJ2-2; 10 bases map to TRBD2. Germline CDR1 reads SGHDT; CDR2 reads YYEEEE. This CDR3 is built from 17 residues. V trimming: 1 base; J trimming: 7 bases; junction bases outside the gene matches: 10. The CDR3: CASSLRSGGTFGGELFF. CDR3 bases: TGTGCCAGCAGCTTGCGTAGCGGGGGGACCTTTGGCGGGGAGCTGTTTTTT. Together with reference TRBV5-6 and TRBJ2-2, the CDR3 gives the full variable domain: DAGVTQSPTHLIKTRGQQVTLRCSPKSGHDTVSWYQQALGQGPQFIFQYYEEEERQRGNFPDRFSGHQFPNYSSELNVNALLLGDSALYLCASSLRSGGTFGGELFFGEGSRLTVL.

The chain has TRBV5-1 and TRBJ1-1; the match to TRBD1 covers 7 bases. This CDR3 is 14 amino acids long. J was trimmed by 1 base and V by 5 bases; bases with no gene match: 5. Germline V gene sequence: CDR1 SGHRS, CDR2 YFSETQ. The CDR3 loop is CASSSGTENTEAFF. The DNA for the CDR3 is TGCGCCAGCAGTAGCGGGACAGAGAACACTGAAGCTTTCTTT.

This clone occurred a few times. This CDR3 reads CASTIAGFYNEQFF. In DNA form, the CDR3 reads TGTGCCAGCACTATAGCGGGGTTCTACAATGAGCAGTTCTTC. This chain joins TRBV2 and TRBJ2-1; the match to TRBD2 covers 8 bases. The V gene end was trimmed by 7 bases and the J gene end by 3 bases; junction bases not matched to a gene: 5. This CDR3 has 14 residues. Germline V gene data show CDR1 as SNHLY and CDR2 as FYNNEI.